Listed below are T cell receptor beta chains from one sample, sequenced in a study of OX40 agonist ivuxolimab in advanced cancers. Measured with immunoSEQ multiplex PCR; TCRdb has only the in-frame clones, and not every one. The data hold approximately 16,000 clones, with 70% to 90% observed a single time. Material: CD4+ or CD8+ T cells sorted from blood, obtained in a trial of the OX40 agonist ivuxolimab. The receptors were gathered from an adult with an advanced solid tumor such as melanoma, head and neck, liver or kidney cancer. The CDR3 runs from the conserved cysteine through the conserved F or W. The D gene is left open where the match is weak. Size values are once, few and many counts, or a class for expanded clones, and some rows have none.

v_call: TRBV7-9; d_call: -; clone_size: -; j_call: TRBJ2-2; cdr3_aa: CASSLGVNTGELFF; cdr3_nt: TGTGCCAGCAGCTTAGGAGTGAACACCGGGGAGCTGTTTTTT
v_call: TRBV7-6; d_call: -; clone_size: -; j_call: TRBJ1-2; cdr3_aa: CASSFGPGTDGYTF; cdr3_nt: TGTGCCAGCAGCTTTGGTCCGGGGACCGACGGCTACACCTTC
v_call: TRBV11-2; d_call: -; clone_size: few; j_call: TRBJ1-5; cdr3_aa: CASSPTVNQPQHF; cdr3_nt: TGTGCCAGCAGCCCGACAGTTAATCAGCCCCAGCATTTT
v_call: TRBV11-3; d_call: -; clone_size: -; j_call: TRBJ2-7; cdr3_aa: CASSLEDRSSYEQYF; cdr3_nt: TGTGCCAGCAGCTTAGAAGACAGGAGCTCCTACGAGCAGTACTTC
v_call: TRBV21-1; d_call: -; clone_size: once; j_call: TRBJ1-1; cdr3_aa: CASSKLGRDRGTEAFF; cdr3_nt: TGTGCCAGCAGCAAATTGGGTCGGGACAGGGGGACTGAAGCTTTCTTT
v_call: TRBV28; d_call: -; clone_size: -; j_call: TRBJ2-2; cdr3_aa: CASSPHDTGELFF; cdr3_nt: TGTGCCAGCAGTCCCCATGACACCGGGGAGCTGTTTTTT
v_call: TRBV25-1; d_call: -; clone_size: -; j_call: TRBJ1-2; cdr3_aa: CASEGGHGYTF; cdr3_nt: TGTGCCAGCGAGGGGGGGCATGGCTACACCTTC
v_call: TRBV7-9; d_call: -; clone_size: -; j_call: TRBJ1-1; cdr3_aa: CASSLGGRDTEAFF; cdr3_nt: TGTGCCAGCAGCTTAGGCGGAAGGGACACTGAAGCTTTCTTT
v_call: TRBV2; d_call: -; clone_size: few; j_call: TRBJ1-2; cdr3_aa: CASSELFKQGRNYGYTF; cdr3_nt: TGTGCCAGCAGTGAGTTGTTTAAACAGGGACGTAACTATGGCTACACCTTC
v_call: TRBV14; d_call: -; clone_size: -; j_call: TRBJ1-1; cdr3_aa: CASSQVGVGGWGLNTEAFF; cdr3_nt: TGTGCCAGCAGCCAAGTAGGAGTAGGAGGGTGGGGTCTCAACACTGAAGCTTTCTTT
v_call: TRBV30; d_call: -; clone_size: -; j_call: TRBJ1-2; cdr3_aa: CAWSVGPGQGYGYTF; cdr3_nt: TGTGCCTGGAGTGTGGGGCCGGGGCAGGGTTATGGCTACACCTTC
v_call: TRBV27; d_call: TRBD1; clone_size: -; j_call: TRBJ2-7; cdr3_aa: CASSLTWAGGRYEQYF; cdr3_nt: TGTGCCAGCAGTTTAACTTGGGCAGGGGGTAGGTACGAGCAGTACTTC
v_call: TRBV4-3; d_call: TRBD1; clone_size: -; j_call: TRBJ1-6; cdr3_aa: CASSQRTGVPSESLHF; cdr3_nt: TGCGCCAGCAGCCAGAGGACAGGGGTACCGTCCGAGAGTCTCCACTTT
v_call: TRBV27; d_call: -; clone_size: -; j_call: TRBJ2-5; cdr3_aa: CASSLRPSGETQYF; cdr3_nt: TGTGCCAGCAGTTTACGACCCTCGGGGGAGACCCAGTACTTC
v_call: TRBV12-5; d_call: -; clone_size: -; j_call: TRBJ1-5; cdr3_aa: CASGLVPQGKGLHF; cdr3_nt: TGTGCTAGTGGTTTGGTACCTCAGGGGAAAGGGCTGCATTTT
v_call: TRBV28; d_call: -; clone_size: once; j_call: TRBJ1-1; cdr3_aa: CASSFHGSNTEAFF; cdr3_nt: TGTGCCAGCAGTTTTCACGGATCGAACACTGAAGCTTTCTTT
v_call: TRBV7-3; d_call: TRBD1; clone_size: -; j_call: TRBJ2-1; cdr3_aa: CASSGTGGWNEQFF; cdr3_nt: TGTGCCAGCAGCGGCACAGGGGGGTGGAATGAGCAGTTCTTC
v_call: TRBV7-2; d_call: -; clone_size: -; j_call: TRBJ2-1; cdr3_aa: CASSLTSNVNEQFF; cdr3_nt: TGTGCCAGCAGCTTAACCAGCAACGTCAATGAGCAGTTCTTC
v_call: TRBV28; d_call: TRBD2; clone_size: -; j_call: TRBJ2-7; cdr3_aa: CASSTGLAGLSSYEQYF; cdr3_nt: TGTGCCAGCAGTACAGGACTAGCGGGACTTAGCTCCTACGAGCAGTACTTC
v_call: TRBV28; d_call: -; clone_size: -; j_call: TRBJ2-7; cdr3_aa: CASSFERPSDYEQYF; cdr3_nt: TGTGCCAGCAGCTTTGAGCGTCCCTCGGACTACGAGCAGTACTTC
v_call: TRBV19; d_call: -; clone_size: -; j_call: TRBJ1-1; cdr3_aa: CASSVQGLWTEAFF; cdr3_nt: TGTGCCAGTAGTGTACAGGGCCTGTGGACTGAAGCTTTCTTT
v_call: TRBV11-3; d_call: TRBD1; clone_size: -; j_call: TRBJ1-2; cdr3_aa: CASRGSTGVGYTF; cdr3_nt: TGTGCCAGCAGAGGCTCAACAGGGGTTGGCTACACCTTC
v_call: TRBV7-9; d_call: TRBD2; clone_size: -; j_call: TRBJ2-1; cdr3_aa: CASSPSSGRLKNEQFF; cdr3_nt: TGTGCCAGCAGTCCCTCTAGCGGTAGGTTGAAAAATGAGCAGTTCTTC